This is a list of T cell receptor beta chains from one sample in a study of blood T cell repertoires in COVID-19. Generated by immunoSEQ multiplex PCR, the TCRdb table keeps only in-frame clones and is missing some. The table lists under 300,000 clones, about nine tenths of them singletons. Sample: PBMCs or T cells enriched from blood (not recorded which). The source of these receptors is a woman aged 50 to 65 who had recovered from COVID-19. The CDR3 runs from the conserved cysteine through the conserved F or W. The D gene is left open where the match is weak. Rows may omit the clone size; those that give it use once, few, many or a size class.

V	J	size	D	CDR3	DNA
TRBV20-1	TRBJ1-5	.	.	CSASMADIPWQPQHF	TGCAGTGCTAGTATGGCGGACATTCCTTGGCAGCCCCAGCATTTT
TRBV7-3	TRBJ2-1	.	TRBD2	CASSLTSGRSTEQFF	TGTGCCAGCAGCTTGACTAGCGGGAGGTCGACGGAGCAGTTCTTC
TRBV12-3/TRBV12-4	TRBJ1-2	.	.	CASREGLGGYTF	TGTGCCAGCAGAGAGGGACTTGGCGGCTACACCTTC
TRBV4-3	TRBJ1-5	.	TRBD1	CASSQDLQGVGQPQHF	TGCGCCAGCAGCCAAGATTTACAGGGGGTGGGTCAGCCCCAGCATTTT
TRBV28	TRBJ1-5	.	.	CASSFGGHQPQHF	TGTGCCAGCAGTTTCGGGGGGCATCAGCCCCAGCATTTT
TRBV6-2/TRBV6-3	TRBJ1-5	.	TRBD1	CASSYSTGPYSNQPQHF	TGTGCCAGCAGTTACTCGACAGGGCCGTATAGCAATCAGCCCCAGCATTTT
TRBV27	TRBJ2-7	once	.	CASGAYLVGHEIYEQYF	TGTGCCAGCGGGGCTTACCTCGTCGGGCACGAAATATACGAGCAGTACTTC
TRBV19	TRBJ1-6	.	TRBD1	CASSPGQAFSTNSPLHF	TGTGCCAGTAGTCCGGGACAGGCGTTTTCTACAAATTCACCCCTCCACTTT
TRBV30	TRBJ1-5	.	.	CAWSRTDSNQPQHF	TGTGCCTGGAGCCGGACAGATAGCAATCAGCCCCAGCATTTT
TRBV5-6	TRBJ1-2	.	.	CASSLGFQGGNYGYTF	TGTGCCAGCAGCTTGGGGTTCCAGGGAGGAAACTATGGCTACACCTTC
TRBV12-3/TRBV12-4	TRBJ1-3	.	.	CASSFQGNTIYF	TGTGCCAGCAGTTTTCAGGGAAACACCATATATTTT
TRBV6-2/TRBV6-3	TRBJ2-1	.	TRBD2	CASSYDAGAYNEQFF	TGTGCCAGCAGTTACGACGCGGGAGCCTACAATGAGCAGTTCTTC
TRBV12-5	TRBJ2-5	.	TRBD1	CASGLVQGQETQYF	TGTGCTAGTGGTTTGGTACAGGGGCAAGAGACCCAGTACTTC
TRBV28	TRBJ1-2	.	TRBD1	CASSADAGTAYGYTF	TGTGCCAGCAGCGCTGATGCCGGGACAGCTTATGGCTACACCTTC
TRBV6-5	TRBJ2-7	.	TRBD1	CASYSGTGVYEQYF	TGTGCCAGTTACTCCGGGACAGGGGTTTACGAGCAGTACTTC
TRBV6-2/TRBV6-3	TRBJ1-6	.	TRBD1	CASSFGQGGSPLHF	TGTGCCAGCAGCTTCGGACAGGGCGGGTCACCCCTCCACTTT
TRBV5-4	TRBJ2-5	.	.	CASSFRGTQETQYF	TGTGCCAGCAGCTTTAGGGGGACCCAAGAGACCCAGTACTTC